This record looks at one TCR beta chain sequence and its context. Sequencing used immunoSEQ multiplex PCR; TCRdb keeps in-frame clones, though not all of them. The sample shows under 150,000 clones, around 85% of them seen only once. The data originate from a study of control samples from healthy donors and cancer patients. V shed 1 base and J 8 bases; nucleotides not matched to a gene: 4. Germline lookup yields CDR1 SGHAT and CDR2 FQNNGV. The CDR3 covers 14 residues. The V call is TRBV11-2, the J call TRBJ1-2, with 10 bases identical to TRBD1. Sequenced input: blood. This receptor was identified in a woman aged 25 to 39 in good health. CDR3 bases: TGTGCCAGCAGCTTAGGGGACAGGGGTTGGGGCTACACCTTC. Encoded protein: CASSLGDRGWGYTF.